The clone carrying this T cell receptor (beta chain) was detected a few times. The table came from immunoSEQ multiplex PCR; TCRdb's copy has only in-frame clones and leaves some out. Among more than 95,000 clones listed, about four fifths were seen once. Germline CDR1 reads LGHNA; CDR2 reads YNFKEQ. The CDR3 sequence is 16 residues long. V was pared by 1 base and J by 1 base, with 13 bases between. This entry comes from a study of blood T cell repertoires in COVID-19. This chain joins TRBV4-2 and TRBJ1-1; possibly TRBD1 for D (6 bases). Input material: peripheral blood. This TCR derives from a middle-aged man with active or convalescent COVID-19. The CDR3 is CASSQAAGASNTEAFF. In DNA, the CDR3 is TGTGCCAGCAGCCAAGCGGCGGGGGCGTCGAACACTGAAGCTTTCTTT.